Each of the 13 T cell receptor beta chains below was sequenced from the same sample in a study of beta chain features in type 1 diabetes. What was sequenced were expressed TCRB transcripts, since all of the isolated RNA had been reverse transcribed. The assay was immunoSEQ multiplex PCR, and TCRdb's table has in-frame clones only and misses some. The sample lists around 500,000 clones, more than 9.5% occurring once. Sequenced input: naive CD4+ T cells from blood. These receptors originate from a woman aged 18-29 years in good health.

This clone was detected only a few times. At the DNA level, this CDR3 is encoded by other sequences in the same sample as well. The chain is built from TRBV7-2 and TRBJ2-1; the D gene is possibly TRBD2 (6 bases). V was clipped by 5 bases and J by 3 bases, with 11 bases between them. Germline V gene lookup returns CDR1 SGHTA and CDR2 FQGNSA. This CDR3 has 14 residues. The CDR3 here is CASSPRRDYNEQFF. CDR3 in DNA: TGTGCCAGCAGCCCCCGGCGGGACTACAATGAGCAGTTCTTC. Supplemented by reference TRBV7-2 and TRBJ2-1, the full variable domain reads GAGVSQSPSNKVTEKGKDVELRCDPISGHTALYWYRQSLGQGLEFLIYFQGNSAPDKSGLPSDRFSAERTGGSVSTLTIQRTQQEDSAVYLCASSPRRDYNEQFFGPGTRLTVL.

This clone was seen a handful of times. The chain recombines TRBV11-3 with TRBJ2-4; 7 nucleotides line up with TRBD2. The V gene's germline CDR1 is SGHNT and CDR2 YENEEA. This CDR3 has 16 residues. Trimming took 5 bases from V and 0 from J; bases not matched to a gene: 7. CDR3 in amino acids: CASSLGAGLAKNIQYF. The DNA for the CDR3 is TGTGCCAGCAGCCTGGGAGCGGGACTAGCCAAAAACATTCAGTACTTC.

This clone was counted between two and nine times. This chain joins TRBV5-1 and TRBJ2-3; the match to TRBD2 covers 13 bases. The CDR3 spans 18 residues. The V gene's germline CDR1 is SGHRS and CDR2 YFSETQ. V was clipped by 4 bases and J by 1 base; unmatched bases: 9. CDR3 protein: CASSPRRGLAGGTDTQYF. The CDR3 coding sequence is TGCGCCAGCAGCCCAAGACGTGGACTAGCGGGGGGCACAGATACGCAGTATTTT.

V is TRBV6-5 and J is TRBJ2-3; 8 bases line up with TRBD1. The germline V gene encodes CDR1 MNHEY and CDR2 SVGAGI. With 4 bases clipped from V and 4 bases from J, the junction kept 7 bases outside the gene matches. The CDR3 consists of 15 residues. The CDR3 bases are TGTGCCAGCAGTTGGGGCAGGGGGCGTGCAGATACGCAGTATTTT. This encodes CASSWGRGRADTQYF.

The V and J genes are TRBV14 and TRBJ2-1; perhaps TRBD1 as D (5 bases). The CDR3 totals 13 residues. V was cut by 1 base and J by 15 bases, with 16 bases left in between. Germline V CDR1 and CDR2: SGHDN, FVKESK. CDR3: CASSQGTPSKRFF. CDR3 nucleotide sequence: TGTGCCAGCAGCCAAGGGACACCATCTAAACGGTTCTTC.

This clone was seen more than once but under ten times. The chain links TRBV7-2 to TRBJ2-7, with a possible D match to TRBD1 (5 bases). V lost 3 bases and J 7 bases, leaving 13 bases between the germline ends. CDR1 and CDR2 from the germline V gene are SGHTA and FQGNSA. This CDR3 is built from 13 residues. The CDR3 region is CASSLFIGDEQYV. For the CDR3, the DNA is TGTGCCAGCAGCTTGTTCATAGGGGATGAGCAGTACGTC.

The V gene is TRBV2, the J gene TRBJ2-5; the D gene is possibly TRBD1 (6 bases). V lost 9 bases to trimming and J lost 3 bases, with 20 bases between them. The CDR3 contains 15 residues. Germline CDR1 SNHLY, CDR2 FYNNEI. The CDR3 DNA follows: TGTGCCAGTACCAGTCGAGACAGGAAGAAAGAGACCCAGTACTTC. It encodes CASTSRDRKKETQYF.

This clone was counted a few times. The CDR3 nucleotides are TGTGCCAGCAGCCAAGGCCGCCCCAGCCAAGAGACCCAGTACTTC. Residues: CASSQGRPSQETQYF. This chain connects TRBV4-2 to TRBJ2-5; D gene uncertain. This CDR3 is 15 amino acids long. Germline V lookup: CDR1 LGHNA, CDR2 YNFKEQ. Trimming cost V 1 base and J 1 base, with 10 bases left between them.

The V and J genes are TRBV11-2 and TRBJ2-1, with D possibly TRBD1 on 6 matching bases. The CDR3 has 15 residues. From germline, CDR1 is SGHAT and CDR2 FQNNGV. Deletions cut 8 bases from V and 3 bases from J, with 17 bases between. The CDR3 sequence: CASGQGQGFYNEQFF. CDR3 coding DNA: TGTGCCAGCGGTCAGGGCCAGGGGTTCTACAATGAGCAGTTCTTC. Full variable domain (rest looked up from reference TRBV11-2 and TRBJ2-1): EAGVAQSPRYKIIEKRQSVAFWCNPISGHATLYWYQQILGQGPKLLIQFQNNGVVDDSQLPKDRFSAERLKGVDSTLKIQPAKLEDSAVYLCASGQGQGFYNEQFFGPGTRLTVL.

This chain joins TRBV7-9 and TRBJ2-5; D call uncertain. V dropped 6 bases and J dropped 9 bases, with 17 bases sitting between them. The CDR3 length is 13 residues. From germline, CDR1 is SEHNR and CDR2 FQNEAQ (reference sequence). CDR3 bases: TGTGCCAGCAGAGATCGGCTCCTCTTGGCCCAGTACTTC. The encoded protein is CASRDRLLLAQYF.

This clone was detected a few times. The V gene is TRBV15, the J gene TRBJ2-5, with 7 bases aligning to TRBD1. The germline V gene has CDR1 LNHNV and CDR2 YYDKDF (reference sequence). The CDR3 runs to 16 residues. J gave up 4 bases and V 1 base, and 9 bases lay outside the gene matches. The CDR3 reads CATSRGGTAVGETQYF. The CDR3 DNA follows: TGTGCCACCAGCAGAGGTGGGACAGCGGTCGGAGAGACCCAGTACTTC.

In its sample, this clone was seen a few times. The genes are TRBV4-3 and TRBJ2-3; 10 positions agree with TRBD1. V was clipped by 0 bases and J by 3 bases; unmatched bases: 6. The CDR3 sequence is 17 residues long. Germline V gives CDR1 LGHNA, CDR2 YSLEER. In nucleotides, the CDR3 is TGCGCCAGCAGCCAAGATTGGGGGACAGGGGTAACAGATACGCAGTATTTT. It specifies CASSQDWGTGVTDTQYF.

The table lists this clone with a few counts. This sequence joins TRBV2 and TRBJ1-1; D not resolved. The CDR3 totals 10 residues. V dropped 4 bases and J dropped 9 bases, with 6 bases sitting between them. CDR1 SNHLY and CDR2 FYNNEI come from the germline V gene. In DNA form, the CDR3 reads TGTGCCAGCAGTGGGAAGAAAGCTTTCTTT. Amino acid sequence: CASSGKKAFF.